A selection of T cell receptor beta chains follows, all from one sample in a study of blood T cell repertoires in COVID-19. Produced via immunoSEQ multiplex PCR; TCRdb's table is partial and in-frame only. Among about 130,000 clones, around 82% were seen once, and the ten largest hold approximately 12%. Sequences were obtained from peripheral blood. These receptors all come from a woman under 40 who had recovered from COVID-19. CDR3s include the opening cysteine and the closing phenylalanine or tryptophan. D genes are given only for firm matches. Clone size appears in some rows only: once, few, many, or a class for an expanded clone.

>TRBJ2-7|NA|TRBD1|TRBV12-5
TGTGCTAGTGGTTTGGTACAGACAGGGGAATTGACCTGCGAGCAGTACTTC
CASGLVQTGELTCEQYF
>TRBJ1-6|NA|TRBD1|TRBV7-6
TGTGCCAGCAGCTCCATGACAGGGTCCAATTCACCCCTCCACTTT
CASSSMTGSNSPLHF
>TRBJ1-5|few|NA|TRBV7-9
TGTGCCAGCAGCTTACTAGGGTTGGAGGATCAGCCCCAGCATTTT
CASSLLGLEDQPQHF
>TRBJ1-5|NA|NA|TRBV19
TGTGCCAGTAGCGACGGGTATAGCAATCAGCCCCAGCATTTT
CASSDGYSNQPQHF
>TRBJ2-1|NA|TRBD2|TRBV27
TGTGCCAGCAGTTCTAGACTAGCGGGAGGAAGGAATGAGCAGTTCTTC
CASSSRLAGGRNEQFF
>TRBJ2-1|NA|NA|TRBV11-2
TGTGCCAGCAGCTTAGATAGTATGCGTTACAATGAGCAGTTCTTC
CASSLDSMRYNEQFF
>TRBJ2-5|NA|NA|TRBV5-1
TGCGCCACAACCCCCTCCCCGTGGCCGGGGATTGGGGAGACCCAGTACTTC
CATTPSPWPGIGETQYF
>TRBJ2-1|NA|TRBD2|TRBV19
TGTGCCAGTAGTATTTTAGGACTAGCGGGTTCAGGGAATGAGCAGTTCTTC
CASSILGLAGSGNEQFF
>TRBJ2-7|NA|NA|TRBV4-1
TGCGCCAGCAGCCAAGAGTCACGCGGAGGCTGGCACGAGCAGTACTTC
CASSQESRGGWHEQYF
>TRBJ1-1|NA|TRBD1|TRBV7-9
TGTGCCAGCAGCTTAGGGCAGGGGGTATTTTTGACTGAAGCTTTCTTT
CASSLGQGVFLTEAFF
>TRBJ2-1|NA|TRBD2|TRBV3-1/TRBV3-2
TGTGCCAGCAGCCAAGGGGTCGGGACTACCAAAACAACCTACAATGAGCAGTTCTTC
CASSQGVGTTKTTYNEQFF
>TRBJ1-6|NA|TRBD1|TRBV5-4
TGTGCCAGCAGCAAGGGACAGGGCACCTCACCCCTCCACTTT
CASSKGQGTSPLHF
>TRBJ1-1|NA|NA|TRBV5-4
TGTGCCAGCAGCTTGGTTGGGGGGGTAATGAACACTGAAGCTTTCTTT
CASSLVGGVMNTEAFF
>TRBJ2-1|NA|TRBD2|TRBV3-1/TRBV3-2
TGTGCCAGCAGCCAAGGACTAGCGCAATCCATGATCTTTTTCTTC
CASSQGLAQSMIFFF
>TRBJ1-4|NA|TRBD1|TRBV11-2
TGTGCCAGCAGCCAATGGACAGGGGCAACTAATGAAAAACTGTTTTTT
CASSQWTGATNEKLFF
>TRBJ1-3|NA|NA|TRBV2
TGTGCCAGCAGTGAGGAGATGACTGGAAACACCATATATTTT
CASSEEMTGNTIYF
>TRBJ1-1|NA|TRBD1|TRBV18
TGTGCCAGCTCACCAGACAGGGTAGGGACTGAAGCTTTCTTT
CASSPDRVGTEAFF
>TRBJ2-7|NA|NA|TRBV11-2
TGTGCCAGCAGCTTCACGCCAGGAGGATGGTCCTACGAGCAGTACTTC
CASSFTPGGWSYEQYF
>TRBJ2-7|NA|TRBD2|TRBV5-1
TGCGCCAGCAGCTTGGACGGCAGCGGGATCTACTACGAGCAGTACTTC
CASSLDGSGIYYEQYF
>TRBJ1-2|few|TRBD1|TRBV11-2
TGTGCCAGCAGCTTAGTAGGACAGGGCCGCCTCGACTATGGCTACACCTTC
CASSLVGQGRLDYGYTF
>TRBJ2-3|once|TRBD2|TRBV5-1
TGCGCCACGTCGGAGCGGGAAAGCACAGATACGCAGTATTTT
CATSERESTDTQYF
>TRBJ1-5|NA|NA|TRBV10-2
TGCGCCAGCAACGAACAGGGAGTGGGGGATCAGCCCCAGCATTTT
CASNEQGVGDQPQHF